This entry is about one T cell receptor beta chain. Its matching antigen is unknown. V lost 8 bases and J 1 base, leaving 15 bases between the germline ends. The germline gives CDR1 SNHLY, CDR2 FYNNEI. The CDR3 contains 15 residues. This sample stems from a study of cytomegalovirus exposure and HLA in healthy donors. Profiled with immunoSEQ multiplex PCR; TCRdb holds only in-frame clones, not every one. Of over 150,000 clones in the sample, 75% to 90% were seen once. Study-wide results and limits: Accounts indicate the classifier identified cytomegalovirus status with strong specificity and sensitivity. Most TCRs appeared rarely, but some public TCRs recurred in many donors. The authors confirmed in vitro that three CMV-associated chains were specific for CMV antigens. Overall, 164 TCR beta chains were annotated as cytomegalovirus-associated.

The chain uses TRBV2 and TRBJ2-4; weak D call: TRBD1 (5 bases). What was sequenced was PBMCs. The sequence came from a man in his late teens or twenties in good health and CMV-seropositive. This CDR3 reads CASQLQGSAKNIQYF. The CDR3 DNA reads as TGTGCCAGCCAACTTCAGGGATCGGCCAAAAACATTCAGTACTTC. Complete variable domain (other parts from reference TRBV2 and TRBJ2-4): EPEVTQTPSHQVTQMGQEVILRCVPISNHLYFYWYRQILGQKVEFLVSFYNNEISEKSEIFDDQFSVERPDGSNFTLKIRSTKLEDSAMYFCASQLQGSAKNIQYFGAGTRLSVL.